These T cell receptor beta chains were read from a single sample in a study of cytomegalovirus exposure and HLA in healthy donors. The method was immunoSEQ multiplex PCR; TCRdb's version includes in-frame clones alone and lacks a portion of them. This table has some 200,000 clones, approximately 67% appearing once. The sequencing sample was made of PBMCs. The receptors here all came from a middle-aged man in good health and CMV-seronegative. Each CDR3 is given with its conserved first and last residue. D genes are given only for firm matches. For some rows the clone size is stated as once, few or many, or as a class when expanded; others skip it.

TGTGCCAGCAGCTTAGATGGCCGAAGCTCTGGAAACACCATATATTTT	CASSLDGRSSGNTIYF	NA	NA	TRBJ1-3	TRBV7-9
TGTGCCAGCGAATCCGGGGGGGCCTGGAGTACAGATACGCAGTATTTT	CASESGGAWSTDTQYF	NA	TRBD2	TRBJ2-3	TRBV25-1
TGTGCCAGCAGGCCGGGACTAGCCCAAGAGACCCAGTACTTC	CASRPGLAQETQYF	few	TRBD2	TRBJ2-5	TRBV5-4
TGTGCCAGCAGGGGGAGAACAGGGCCCTACGAGCAGTACTTC	CASRGRTGPYEQYF	few	NA	TRBJ2-7	TRBV27
TGTGCCAGCAGCATGGACAGGGGGCGAGACATTCAGTACTTC	CASSMDRGRDIQYF	NA	TRBD1	TRBJ2-4	TRBV11-2
TGCGCCAGCAGTCAATCGGGGCCGGACAGGGACTCTGGGGCCAACGTCCTGACTTTC	CASSQSGPDRDSGANVLTF	few	TRBD1	TRBJ2-6	TRBV23-1
TGTGCCAGCAGTTACTCGCGGACAGGGGGACCACGCGGCTACACCTTC	CASSYSRTGGPRGYTF	few	TRBD1	TRBJ1-2	TRBV6-5
TGTGCCAGCAGTTACAACATAGCCCAGGGCGGCGAGCAGTACTTC	CASSYNIAQGGEQYF	NA	NA	TRBJ2-7	TRBV6-5
TGCGCCAGCAGCTTAGAGTTTGGTACGCAGTATTTT	CASSLEFGTQYF	NA	NA	TRBJ2-3	TRBV5-1
TGTGCCACCAGCAGAGGCGGAACAAAGACCCAAGAGACCCAGTACTTC	CATSRGGTKTQETQYF	NA	NA	TRBJ2-5	TRBV15
TGTGCCAGCAGCTTGGGACAGGGGGGATCTGGGGCCAACGTCCTGACTTTC	CASSLGQGGSGANVLTF	NA	TRBD1	TRBJ2-6	TRBV11-2
TGTGCCATCAGTGGGTCGACTAGTTCCTACGAGCAGTACTTC	CAISGSTSSYEQYF	NA	NA	TRBJ2-7	TRBV10-3
TGTGCCAGCAGTCTCGAAGGACTAGCGGCAGATACGCAGTATTTT	CASSLEGLAADTQYF	NA	TRBD2	TRBJ2-3	TRBV28
TGTGCCAGCGAACACCGGGACAGGGCCTACGAGCAGTATTTC	CASEHRDRAYEQYF	NA	TRBD1	TRBJ2-7	TRBV7-9
TGCAGCGTTGGACAGGGGGCGGGCTCTGGGGCCAACGTCCTGACTTTC	CSVGQGAGSGANVLTF	few	TRBD1	TRBJ2-6	TRBV29-1
TGTGCCAGCAGCCTACACCGTAGGGGAAGGCCTAGGTATGGCTACACCTTC	CASSLHRRGRPRYGYTF	few	NA	TRBJ1-2	TRBV5-6
TGTGCCAGCAGTTCCCATACAGGGTACAATCAGCCCCAGCATTTT	CASSSHTGYNQPQHF	few	NA	TRBJ1-5	TRBV28
TGTGCCAGCAAACCAGACAGGGATAATCAGCCCCAGCATTTT	CASKPDRDNQPQHF	NA	TRBD1	TRBJ1-5	TRBV2
TGCGCCAGCAGCCTCAGGGGCGGCACTGAAGCTTTCTTT	CASSLRGGTEAFF	once	NA	TRBJ1-1	TRBV5-1
TGTGCCAGCTCACCAGCGAGCGGTGTCATGCAAGAGACCCAGTACTTC	CASSPASGVMQETQYF	NA	NA	TRBJ2-5	TRBV18
TGTGCCAGCAGTCGAGCGCTAGGGGATACAGGGGTAAACACCATATATTTT	CASSRALGDTGVNTIYF	NA	TRBD1	TRBJ1-3	TRBV28
TGTGCCAGCAGTAGGACAGTTAATTCACCCCTCCACTTT	CASSRTVNSPLHF	NA	NA	TRBJ1-6	TRBV27
TGTGCCAGCAGTCGGGACCCTCAGGGGAATCAGCCCCAGCATTTT	CASSRDPQGNQPQHF	NA	NA	TRBJ1-5	TRBV6-5
TGTGCCAGCAGCCAACATCAGGGGAGCGAGCAGTACTTC	CASSQHQGSEQYF	once	NA	TRBJ2-7	TRBV9
TGTGCCAGCAGCTTAAATCTAGCGGGTTTAGATACGCAGTATTTT	CASSLNLAGLDTQYF	NA	TRBD2	TRBJ2-3	TRBV7-9
TGTGCCAGCAGTTACTCAGGGCAGCGGGGGGGCGATGAGCAGTTCTTC	CASSYSGQRGGDEQFF	NA	TRBD2	TRBJ2-1	TRBV6-5